This T cell receptor (beta chain) was sequenced for a study of identifying expanded T cells in peripheral blood. Libraries were prepared by immunoSEQ multiplex PCR; TCRdb keeps only in-frame clonotypes and omits some of them. This table holds about 90,000 clones, around 85% found once. Collection occurred without any documented infections or immune events in donors. Trimming took 4 bases from V and 2 from J, leaving 5 bases between them. The CDR3 covers 13 residues. Germline CDR1 reads MGHRA; CDR2 reads YSYEKL. The gene calls are TRBV4-1 and TRBJ2-2; D gene uncertain. This TCR was sampled from a person aged 18 to 70 in good health. Sequencing was done on a sample of blood. CDR3 bases: TGCGCCAGCAGCCTAACTAACACCGGGGAGCTGTTTTTT. Protein sequence: CASSLTNTGELFF.